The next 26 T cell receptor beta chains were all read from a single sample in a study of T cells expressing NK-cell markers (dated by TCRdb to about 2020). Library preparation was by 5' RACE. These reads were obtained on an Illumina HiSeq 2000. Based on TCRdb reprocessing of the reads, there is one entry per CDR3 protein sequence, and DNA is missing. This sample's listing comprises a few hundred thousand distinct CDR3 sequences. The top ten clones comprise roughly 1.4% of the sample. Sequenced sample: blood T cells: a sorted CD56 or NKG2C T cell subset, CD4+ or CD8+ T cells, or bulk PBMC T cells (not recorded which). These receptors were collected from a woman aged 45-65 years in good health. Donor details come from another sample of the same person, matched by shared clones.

The CDR3 reads CASSLGGGQGATDTQYF. The rearrangement links TRBV12-3 or TRBV12-4 to TRBJ2-3; absent DNA, TCRdb's TRBD1 call cannot be checked. This CDR3 contains 17 residues.

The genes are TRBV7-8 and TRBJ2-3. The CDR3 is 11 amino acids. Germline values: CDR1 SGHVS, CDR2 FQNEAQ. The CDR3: CASSSISTQYF.

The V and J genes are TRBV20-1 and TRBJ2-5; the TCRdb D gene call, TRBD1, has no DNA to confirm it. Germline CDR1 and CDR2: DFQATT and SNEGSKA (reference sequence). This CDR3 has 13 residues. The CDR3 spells CSASKGWQETQYF.

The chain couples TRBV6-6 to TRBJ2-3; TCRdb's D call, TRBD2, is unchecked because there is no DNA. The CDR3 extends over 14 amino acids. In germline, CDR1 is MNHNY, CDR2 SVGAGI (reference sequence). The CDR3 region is CASRQREGTDTQYF.

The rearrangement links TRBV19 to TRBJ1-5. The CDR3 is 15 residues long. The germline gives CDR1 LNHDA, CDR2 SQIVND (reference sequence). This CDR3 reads CASSPQGRVNQPQHF.

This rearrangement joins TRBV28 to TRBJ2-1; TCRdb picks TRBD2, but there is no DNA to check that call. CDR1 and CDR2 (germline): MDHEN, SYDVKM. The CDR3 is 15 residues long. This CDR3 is CASSLFREMYNEQFF. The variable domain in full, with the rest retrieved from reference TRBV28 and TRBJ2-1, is DVKVTQSSRYLVKRTGEKVFLECVQDMDHENMFWYRQDPGLGLRLIYFSYDVKMKEKGDIPEGYSVSREKKERFSLILESASTNQTSMYLCASSLFREMYNEQFFGPGTRLTVL.

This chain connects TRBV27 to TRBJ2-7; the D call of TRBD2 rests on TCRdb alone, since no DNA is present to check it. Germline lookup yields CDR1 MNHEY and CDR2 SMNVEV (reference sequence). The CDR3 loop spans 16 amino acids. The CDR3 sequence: CASSSLIAGGPYEQYF.

The CDR3 spells CASTKGGNEQFF. The gene calls are TRBV12-3 or TRBV12-4 and TRBJ2-1; TCRdb designates TRBD1, a call that cannot be tested without DNA. This CDR3 has 12 residues.

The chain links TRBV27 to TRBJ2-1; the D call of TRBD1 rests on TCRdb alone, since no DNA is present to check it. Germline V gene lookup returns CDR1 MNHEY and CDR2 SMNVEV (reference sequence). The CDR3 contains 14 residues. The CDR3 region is CASSGGYRNNEQFF.

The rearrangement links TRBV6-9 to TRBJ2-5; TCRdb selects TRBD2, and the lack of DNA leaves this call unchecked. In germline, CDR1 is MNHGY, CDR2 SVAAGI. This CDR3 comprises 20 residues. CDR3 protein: CASSNLQRFVSALYQETQYF.

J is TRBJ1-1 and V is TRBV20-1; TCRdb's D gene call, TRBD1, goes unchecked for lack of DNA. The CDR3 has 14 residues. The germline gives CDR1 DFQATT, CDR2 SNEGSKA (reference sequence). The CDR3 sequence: CSASRDGGNTEAFF.

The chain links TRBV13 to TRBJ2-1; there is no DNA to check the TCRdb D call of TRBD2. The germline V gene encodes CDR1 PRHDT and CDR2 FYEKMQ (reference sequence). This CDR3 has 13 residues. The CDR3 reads CASSPEGIGEQFF.

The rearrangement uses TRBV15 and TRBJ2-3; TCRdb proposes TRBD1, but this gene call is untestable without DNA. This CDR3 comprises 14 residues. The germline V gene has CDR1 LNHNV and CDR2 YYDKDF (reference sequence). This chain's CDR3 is CATSRDAGTDTQYF. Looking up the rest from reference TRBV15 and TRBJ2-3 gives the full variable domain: DAMVIQNPRYQVTQFGKPVTLSCSQTLNHNVMYWYQQKSSQAPKLLFHYYDKDFNNEADTPDNFQSRRPNTSFCFLDIRSPGLGDTAMYLCATSRDAGTDTQYFGPGTRLTVL.

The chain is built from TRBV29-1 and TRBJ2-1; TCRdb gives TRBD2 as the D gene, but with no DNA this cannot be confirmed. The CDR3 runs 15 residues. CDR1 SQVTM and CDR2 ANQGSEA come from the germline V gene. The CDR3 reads CSAVVVLAVYNEQFF.

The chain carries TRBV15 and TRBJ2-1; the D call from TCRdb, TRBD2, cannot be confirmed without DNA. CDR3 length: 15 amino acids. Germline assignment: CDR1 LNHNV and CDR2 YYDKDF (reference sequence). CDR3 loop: CATSRGDFQRNEQFF.

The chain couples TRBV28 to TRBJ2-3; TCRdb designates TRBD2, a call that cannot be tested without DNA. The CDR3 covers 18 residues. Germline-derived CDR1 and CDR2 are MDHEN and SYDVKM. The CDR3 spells CASSSGTSGRLQSDTQYF.

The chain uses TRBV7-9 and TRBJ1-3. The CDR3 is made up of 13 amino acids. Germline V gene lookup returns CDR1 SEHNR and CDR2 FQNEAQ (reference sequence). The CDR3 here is CASSRIQGNTIYF.

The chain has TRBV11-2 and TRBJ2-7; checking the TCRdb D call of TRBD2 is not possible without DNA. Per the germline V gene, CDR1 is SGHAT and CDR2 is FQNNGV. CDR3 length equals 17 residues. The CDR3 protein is CASSSGVLAGGTGGQYF.

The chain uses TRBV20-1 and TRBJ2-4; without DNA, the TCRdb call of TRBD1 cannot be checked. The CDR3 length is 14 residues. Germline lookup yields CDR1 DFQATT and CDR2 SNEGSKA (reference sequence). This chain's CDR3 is CSAPGGLGKNIQYF.

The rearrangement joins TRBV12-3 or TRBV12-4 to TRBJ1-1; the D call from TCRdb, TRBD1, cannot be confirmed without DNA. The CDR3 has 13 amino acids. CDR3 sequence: CASRKQGRTEAFF.

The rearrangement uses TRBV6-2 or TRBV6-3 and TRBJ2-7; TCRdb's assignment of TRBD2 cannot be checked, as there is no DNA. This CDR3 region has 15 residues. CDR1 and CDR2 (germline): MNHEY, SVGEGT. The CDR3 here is CASSYSTGRAYEQYF.

CDR3: CSVPSFGTDEQYF. The J gene is TRBJ2-7, the V gene TRBV29-1; there is no DNA to check the TCRdb D call of TRBD2. Germline loops: CDR1 SQVTM, CDR2 ANQGSEA. CDR3 length: 13 residues.

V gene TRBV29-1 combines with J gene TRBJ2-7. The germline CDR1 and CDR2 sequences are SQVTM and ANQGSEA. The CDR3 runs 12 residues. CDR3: CSVGGSDYEQYF.

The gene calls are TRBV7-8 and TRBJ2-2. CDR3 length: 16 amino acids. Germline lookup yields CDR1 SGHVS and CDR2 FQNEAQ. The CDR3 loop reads CASSLGRLGAAGELFF.

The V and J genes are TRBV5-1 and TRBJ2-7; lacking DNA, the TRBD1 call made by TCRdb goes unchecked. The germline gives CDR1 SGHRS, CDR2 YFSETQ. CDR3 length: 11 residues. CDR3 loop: CASSSTGVRSF.

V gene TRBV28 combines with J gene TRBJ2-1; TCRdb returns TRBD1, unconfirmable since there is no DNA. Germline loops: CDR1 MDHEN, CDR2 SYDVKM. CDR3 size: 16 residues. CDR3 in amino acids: CASRSPGQGARGEQFF.